The present T cell receptor (beta chain) was sequenced within a study of blood T cell repertoires in COVID-19. The trim removed 7 bases at V and 1 base at J, leaving 9 bases unmatched. The CDR3 length is 15 residues. CDR1 and CDR2 from the germline V gene are SGHDT and YYEEEE. Sequenced by immunoSEQ multiplex PCR; TCRdb stores in-frame clones only, minus some. The table shows about 120,000 clones, with more than 75% occurring only once. The sequence was collected from a woman aged 45-60 years with acute or convalescent COVID-19. The material sequenced was peripheral blood. V is TRBV5-6 and J is TRBJ1-1; the match to TRBD1 covers 8 bases. CDR3 residues: CASQKGGTGNTEAFF. The CDR3 DNA sequence: TGTGCCAGCCAGAAAGGTGGGACAGGGAACACTGAAGCTTTCTTT.